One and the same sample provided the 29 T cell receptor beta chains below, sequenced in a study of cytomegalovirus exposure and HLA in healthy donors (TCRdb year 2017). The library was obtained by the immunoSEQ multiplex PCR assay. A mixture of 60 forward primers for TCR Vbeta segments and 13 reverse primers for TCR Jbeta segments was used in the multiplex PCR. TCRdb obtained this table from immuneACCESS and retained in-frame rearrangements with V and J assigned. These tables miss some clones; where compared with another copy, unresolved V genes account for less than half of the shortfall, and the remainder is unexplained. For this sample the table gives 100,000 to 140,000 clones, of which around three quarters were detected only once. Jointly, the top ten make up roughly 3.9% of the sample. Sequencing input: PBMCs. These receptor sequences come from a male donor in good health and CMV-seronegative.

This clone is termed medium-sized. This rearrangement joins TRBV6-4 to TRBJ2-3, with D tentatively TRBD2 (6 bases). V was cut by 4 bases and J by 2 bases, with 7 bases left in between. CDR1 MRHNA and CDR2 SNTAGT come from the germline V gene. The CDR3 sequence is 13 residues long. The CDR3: CASSAGDTDTQYF. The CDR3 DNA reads TGTGCCAGCAGTGCGGGAGACACAGATACGCAGTATTTT.

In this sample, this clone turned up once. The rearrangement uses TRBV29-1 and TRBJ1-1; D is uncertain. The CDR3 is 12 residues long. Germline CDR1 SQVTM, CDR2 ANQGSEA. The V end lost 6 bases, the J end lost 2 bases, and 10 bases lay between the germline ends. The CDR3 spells CSVIGVNTEAFF. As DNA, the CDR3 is TGCAGCGTGATCGGGGTTAACACTGAAGCTTTCTTT.

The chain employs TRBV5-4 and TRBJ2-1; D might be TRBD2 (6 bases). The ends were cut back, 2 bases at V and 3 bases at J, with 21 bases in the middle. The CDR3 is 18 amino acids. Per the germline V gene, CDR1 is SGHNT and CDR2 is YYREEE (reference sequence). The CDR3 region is CASSFLSGVWVDYNEQFF. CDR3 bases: TGTGCCAGCAGCTTTTTGTCGGGGGTATGGGTTGACTACAATGAGCAGTTCTTC.

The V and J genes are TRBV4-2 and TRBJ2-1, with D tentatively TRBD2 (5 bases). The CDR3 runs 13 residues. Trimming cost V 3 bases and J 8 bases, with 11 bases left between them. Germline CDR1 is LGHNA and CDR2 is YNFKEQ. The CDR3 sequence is CASSQATGDEQFF. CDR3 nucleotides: TGTGCCAGCAGCCAGGCCACCGGGGATGAGCAGTTCTTC.

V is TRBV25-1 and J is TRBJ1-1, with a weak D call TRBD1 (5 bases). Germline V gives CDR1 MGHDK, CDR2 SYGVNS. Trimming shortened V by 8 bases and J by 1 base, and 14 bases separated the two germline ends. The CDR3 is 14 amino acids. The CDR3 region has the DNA TGTGCCAGCGAAGAGGCAGGGAAGAACACTGAAGCTTTCTTT. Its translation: CASEEAGKNTEAFF. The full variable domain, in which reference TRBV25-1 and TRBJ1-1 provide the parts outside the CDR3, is EADIYQTPRYLVIGTGKKITLECSQTMGHDKMYWYQQDPGMELHLIHYSYGVNSTEKGDLSSESTVSRIRTEHFPLTLESARPSHTSQYLCASEEAGKNTEAFFGQGTRLTVV.

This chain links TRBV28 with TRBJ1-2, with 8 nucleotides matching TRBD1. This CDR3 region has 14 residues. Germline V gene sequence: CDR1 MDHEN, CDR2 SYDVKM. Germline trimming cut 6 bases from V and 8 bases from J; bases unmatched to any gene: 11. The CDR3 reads CASRPTGQGGGYTF. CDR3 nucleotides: TGTGCCAGCAGACCCACCGGACAGGGAGGAGGCTACACCTTC.

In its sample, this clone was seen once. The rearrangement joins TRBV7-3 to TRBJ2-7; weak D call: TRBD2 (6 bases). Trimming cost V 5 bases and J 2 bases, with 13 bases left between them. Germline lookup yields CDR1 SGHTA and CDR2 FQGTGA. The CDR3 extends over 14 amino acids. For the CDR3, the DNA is TGTGCCAGCAGCACAGGAGGGCCCCCCTACGAGCAGTACTTC. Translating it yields CASSTGGPPYEQYF.

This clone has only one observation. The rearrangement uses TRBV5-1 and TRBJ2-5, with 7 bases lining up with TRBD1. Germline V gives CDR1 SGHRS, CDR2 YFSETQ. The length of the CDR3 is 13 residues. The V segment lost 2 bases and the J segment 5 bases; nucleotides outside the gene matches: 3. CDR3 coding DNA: TGCGCCAGCAGCTTCGGGACAGAGGAGACCCAGTACTTC. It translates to CASSFGTEETQYF.

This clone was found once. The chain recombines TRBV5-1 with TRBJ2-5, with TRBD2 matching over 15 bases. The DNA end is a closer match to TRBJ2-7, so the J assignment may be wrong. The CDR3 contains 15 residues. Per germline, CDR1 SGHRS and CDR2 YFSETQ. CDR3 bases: TGCGCCAGCAGCGGACTAGCGGGAGGGCCAATCGAGCAGTACTTC. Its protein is CASSGLAGGPIEQYF.

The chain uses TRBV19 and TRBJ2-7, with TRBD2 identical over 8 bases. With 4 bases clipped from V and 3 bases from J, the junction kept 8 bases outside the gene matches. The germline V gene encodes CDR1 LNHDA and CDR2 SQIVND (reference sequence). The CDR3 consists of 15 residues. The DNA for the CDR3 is TGTGCCAGTAGTACCCCCGGGGGGGTGAGCTACGAGCAGTACTTC. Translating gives CASSTPGGVSYEQYF. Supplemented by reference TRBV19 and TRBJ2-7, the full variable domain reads DGGITQSPKYLFRKEGQNVTLSCEQNLNHDAMYWYRQDPGQGLRLIYYSQIVNDFQKGDIAEGYSVSREKKESFPLTVTSAQKNPTAFYLCASSTPGGVSYEQYFGPGTRLTVT.

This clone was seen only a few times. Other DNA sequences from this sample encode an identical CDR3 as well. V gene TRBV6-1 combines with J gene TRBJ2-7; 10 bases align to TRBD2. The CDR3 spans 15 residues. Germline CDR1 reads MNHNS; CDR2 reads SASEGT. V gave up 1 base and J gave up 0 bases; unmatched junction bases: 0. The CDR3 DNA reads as TGTGCCAGCAGTGAAGGGACTAGCGGCTCCTACGAGCAGTACTTC. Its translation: CASSEGTSGSYEQYF.

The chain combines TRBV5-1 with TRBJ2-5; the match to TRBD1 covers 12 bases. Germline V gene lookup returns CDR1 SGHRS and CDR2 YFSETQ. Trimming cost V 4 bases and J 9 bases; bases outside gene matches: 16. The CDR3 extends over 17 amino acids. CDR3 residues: CASSPGTGGASWEAQYF. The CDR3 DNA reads TGCGCCAGCAGCCCGGGGACAGGGGGCGCGTCTTGGGAAGCCCAGTACTTC.

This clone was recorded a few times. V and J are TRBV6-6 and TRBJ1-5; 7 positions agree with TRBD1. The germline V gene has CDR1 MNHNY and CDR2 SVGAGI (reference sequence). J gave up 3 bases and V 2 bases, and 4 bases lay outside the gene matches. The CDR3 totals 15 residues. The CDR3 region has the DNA TGTGCCAGCAGTTACGGGACAGCAAACAATCAGCCCCAGCATTTT. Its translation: CASSYGTANNQPQHF.

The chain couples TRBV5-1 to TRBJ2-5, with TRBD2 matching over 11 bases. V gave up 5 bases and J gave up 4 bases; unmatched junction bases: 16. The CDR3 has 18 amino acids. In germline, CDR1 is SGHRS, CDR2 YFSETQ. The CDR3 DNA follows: TGCGCCAGCAGAATCCATTGGGAACTCGGACTAGCGGGAGAGACCCAGTACTTC. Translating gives CASRIHWELGLAGETQYF.

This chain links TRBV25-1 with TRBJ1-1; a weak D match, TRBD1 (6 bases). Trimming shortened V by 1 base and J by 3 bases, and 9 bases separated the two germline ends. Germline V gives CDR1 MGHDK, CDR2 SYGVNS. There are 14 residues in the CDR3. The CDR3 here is CASSEWEGDTEAFF. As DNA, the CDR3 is TGTGCCAGCAGTGAATGGGAGGGGGACACTGAAGCTTTCTTT.

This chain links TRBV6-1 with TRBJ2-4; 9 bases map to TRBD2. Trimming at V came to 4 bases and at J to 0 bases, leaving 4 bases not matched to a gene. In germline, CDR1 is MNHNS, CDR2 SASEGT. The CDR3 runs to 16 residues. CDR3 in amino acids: CASSAGLAVAKNIQYF. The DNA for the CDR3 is TGTGCCAGCAGTGCGGGACTAGCAGTAGCCAAAAACATTCAGTACTTC.

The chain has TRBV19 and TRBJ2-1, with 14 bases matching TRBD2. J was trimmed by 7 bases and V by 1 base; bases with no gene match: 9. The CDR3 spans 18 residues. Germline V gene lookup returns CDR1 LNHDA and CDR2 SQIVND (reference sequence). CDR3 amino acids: CASSIGPGTSGSRNEQFF. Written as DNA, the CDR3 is TGTGCCAGTAGTATAGGCCCCGGGACTAGCGGGAGTCGAAATGAGCAGTTCTTC. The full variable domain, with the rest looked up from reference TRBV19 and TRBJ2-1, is DGGITQSPKYLFRKEGQNVTLSCEQNLNHDAMYWYRQDPGQGLRLIYYSQIVNDFQKGDIAEGYSVSREKKESFPLTVTSAQKNPTAFYLCASSIGPGTSGSRNEQFFGPGTRLTVL.

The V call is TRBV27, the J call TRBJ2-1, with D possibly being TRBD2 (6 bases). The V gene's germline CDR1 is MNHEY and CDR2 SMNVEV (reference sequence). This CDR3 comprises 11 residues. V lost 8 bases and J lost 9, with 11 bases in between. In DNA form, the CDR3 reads TGTGCCAGCTCTCGGGGGAGTGAGCAGTTCTTC. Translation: CASSRGSEQFF.

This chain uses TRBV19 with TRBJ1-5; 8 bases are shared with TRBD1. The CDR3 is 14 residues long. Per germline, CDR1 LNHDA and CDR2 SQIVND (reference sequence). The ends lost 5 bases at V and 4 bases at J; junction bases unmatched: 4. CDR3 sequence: CASSARTGNQPQHF. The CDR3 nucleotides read TGTGCCAGTAGTGCCCGGACAGGGAATCAGCCCCAGCATTTT.

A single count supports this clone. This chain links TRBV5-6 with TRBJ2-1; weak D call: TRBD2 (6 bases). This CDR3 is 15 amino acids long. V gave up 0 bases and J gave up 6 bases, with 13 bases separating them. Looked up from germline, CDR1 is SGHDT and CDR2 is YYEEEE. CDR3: CASSLVAGTGNEQFF. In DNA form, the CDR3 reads TGTGCCAGCAGCTTGGTTGCGGGAACCGGCAATGAGCAGTTCTTC.

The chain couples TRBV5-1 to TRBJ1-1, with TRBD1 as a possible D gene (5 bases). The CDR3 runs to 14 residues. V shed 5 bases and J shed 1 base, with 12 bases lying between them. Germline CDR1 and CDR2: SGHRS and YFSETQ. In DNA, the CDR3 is TGCGCCAGCAGGCGGATTGGACAGAACACTGAAGCTTTCTTT. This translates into CASRRIGQNTEAFF.

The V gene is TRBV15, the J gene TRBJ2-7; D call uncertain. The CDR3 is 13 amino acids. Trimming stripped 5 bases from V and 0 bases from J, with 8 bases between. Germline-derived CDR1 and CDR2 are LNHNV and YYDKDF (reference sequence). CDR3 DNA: TGTGCCACCAGCGGAACAGACTCCTACGAGCAGTACTTC. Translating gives CATSGTDSYEQYF.

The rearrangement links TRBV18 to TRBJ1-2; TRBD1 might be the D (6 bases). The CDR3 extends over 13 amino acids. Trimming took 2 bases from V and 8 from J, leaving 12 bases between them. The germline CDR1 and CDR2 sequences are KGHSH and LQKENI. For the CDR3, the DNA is TGTGCCAGCTCACCATCGACAGGTGGCGGCTACACCTTC. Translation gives CASSPSTGGGYTF.

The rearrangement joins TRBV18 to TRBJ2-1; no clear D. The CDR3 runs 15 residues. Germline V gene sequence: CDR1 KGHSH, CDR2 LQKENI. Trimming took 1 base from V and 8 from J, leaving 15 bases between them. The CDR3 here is CASSPLSAGQDEQFF. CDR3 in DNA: TGTGCCAGCTCACCACTCTCGGCTGGTCAGGATGAGCAGTTCTTC.

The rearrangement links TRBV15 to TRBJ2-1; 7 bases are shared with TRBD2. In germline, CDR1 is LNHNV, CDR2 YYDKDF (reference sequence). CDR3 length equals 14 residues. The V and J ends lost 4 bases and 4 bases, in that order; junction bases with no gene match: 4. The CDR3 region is CATSTSGAYNEQFF. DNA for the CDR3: TGTGCCACCAGCACTAGCGGAGCTTACAATGAGCAGTTCTTC.

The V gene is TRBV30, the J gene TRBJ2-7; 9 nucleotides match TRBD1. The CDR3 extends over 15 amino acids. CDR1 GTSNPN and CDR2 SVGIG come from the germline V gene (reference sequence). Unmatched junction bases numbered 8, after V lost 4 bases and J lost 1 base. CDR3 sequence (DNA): TGTGCCTGGACCGGGACAGGGAGGGGGTCCTACGAGCAGTACTTC. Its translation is CAWTGTGRGSYEQYF.

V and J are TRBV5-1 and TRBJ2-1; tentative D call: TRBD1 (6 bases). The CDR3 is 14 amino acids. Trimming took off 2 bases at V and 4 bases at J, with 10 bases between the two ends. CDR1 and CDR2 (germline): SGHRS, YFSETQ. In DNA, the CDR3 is TGCGCCAGCAGCTTCGGACAGCGGTACAATGAGCAGTTCTTC. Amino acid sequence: CASSFGQRYNEQFF.

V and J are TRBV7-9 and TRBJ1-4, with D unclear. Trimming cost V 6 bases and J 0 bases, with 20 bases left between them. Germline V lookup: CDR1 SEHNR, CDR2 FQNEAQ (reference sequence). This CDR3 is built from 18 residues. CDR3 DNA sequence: TGTGCCAGCAGACCTTCACAGAGGGAGCCTTCAACTAATGAAAAACTGTTTTTT. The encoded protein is CASRPSQREPSTNEKLFF.

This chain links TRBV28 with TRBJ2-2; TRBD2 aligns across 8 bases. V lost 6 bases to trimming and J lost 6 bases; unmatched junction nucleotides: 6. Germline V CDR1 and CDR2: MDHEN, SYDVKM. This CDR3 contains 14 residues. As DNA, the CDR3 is TGTGCCAGCAGGGAGCGGGAGTGGTCCGGGGAGCTGTTTTTT. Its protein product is CASREREWSGELFF.